The next 4 T cell receptor beta chains were all read from a single sample in a study of T cell repertoires in cytomegalovirus infection. Their cognate antigens are unknown. MiXCR, applied by TCRdb to the reads, yields one record per CDR3 protein. This sample has around 50,000 distinct CDR3 sequences; around a fifth occur once, and the top ten carry about 25%. The material sequenced was CD8+ T cells from cultured PBMCs, taken from culture after CMV antigen stimulation. The source is a human donor in good health (CMV status not recorded). Some clones in this sample may be carry-over from other donors' samples.

This clonotype appeared many times. The J gene is TRBJ2-7, the V gene TRBV6-5; D might be TRBD1 (6 bases). This CDR3 has 14 residues. Germline V gene data show CDR1 as MNHEY and CDR2 as SVGAGI. V was pared by 4 bases and J by 2 bases, with 12 bases between. CDR3 loop: CASSSRTVTYEQYF. CDR3 nucleotides: TGTGCCAGCAGTTCCCGGACAGTCACCTACGAGCAGTACTTC.

The chain has TRBV6-2 or TRBV6-3 and TRBJ1-2; 8 nucleotides agree with TRBD1. This CDR3 has 14 residues. CDR1 and CDR2 from the germline V gene are MNHEY and SVGEGT. V dropped 7 bases and J dropped 7; count of bases not matched to a gene: 11. This CDR3 reads CASIDRGRRTGYTF. CDR3 DNA sequence: TGTGCCAGCATCGACAGGGGTCGGCGTACTGGCTACACCTTC.

The V and J genes are TRBV6-5 and TRBJ1-6, with D unresolved. The germline gives CDR1 MNHEY, CDR2 SVGAGI. This CDR3 region has 14 residues. V was cut by 7 bases and J by 9 bases, with 16 bases left in between. The CDR3 protein is CASTADTTTSPLHF. Written as DNA, the CDR3 is TGTGCCAGCACCGCCGACACCACTACTTCACCCCTCCACTTT.

The chain has TRBV20-1 and TRBJ2-5; tentative D call: TRBD2 (6 bases). Deletions cut 0 bases from V and 0 bases from J, with 14 bases between. Per germline, CDR1 DFQATT and CDR2 SNEGSKA (reference sequence). The CDR3 contains 16 residues. The CDR3 region is CSARDLGGRYQETQYF. DNA of the CDR3: TGCAGTGCTAGAGATCTAGGAGGGCGGTACCAAGAGACCCAGTACTTC.